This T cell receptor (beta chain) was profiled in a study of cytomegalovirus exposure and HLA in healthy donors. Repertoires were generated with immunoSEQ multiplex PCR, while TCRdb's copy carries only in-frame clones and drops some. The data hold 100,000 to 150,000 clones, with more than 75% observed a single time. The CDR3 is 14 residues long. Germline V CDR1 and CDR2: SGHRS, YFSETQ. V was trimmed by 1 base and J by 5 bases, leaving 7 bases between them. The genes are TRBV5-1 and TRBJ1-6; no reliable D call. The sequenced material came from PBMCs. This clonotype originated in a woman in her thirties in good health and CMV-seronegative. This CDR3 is CASSLSVDNSPLHF. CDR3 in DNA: TGCGCCAGCAGCTTGTCAGTTGATAATTCACCCCTCCACTTT.